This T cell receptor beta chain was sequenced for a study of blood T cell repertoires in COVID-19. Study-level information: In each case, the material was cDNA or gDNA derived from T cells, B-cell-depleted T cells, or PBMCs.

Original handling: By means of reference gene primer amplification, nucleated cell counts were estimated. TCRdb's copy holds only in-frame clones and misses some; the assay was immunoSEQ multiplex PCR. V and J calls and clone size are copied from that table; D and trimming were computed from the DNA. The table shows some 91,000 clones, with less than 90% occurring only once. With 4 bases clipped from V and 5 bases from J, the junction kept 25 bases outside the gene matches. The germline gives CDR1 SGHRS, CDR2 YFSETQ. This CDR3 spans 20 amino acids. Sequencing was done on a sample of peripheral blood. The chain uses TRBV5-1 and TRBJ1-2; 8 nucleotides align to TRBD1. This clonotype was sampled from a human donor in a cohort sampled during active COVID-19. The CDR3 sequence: CASSLSVGTGHGERKYGYTF. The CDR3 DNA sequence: TGCGCCAGCAGCCTGTCAGTAGGGACAGGCCACGGGGAGAGGAAGTATGGCTACACCTTC.